This T cell receptor beta chain originates from a study of blood T cells in healthy people across ages. In the study overall: Template switching picked up about one barcoded beta molecule for each two T cells. General study results and limits: Roughly linear age-related decline in beta diversity appeared, significant by age about 37. Diversity figures based on one million T cells were deemed too low. It was not known whether donors were CMV positive (a possible confounder of expanded clonotype changes).

The authors ran a second PCR of about 6 to 11 cycles using a sample-barcoded 5' primer and a J-beta primer mix. TCRdb independently ran MiXCR on the 5' RACE reads; one entry per CDR3 protein. This sample has more than 700,000 distinct CDR3 sequences, with roughly 50% found just once. This clonotype was recorded a few times. Antigen unknown. CDR1 and CDR2 from the germline V gene are SGHTA and FQGNSA. The V end lost 5 bases, the J end lost 3 bases, and 15 bases lay between the germline ends. This CDR3 comprises 15 residues. This chain joins TRBV7-2 and TRBJ2-3; D is ambiguous. Sequencing was done on a sample of blood. The sequence was collected from a man older than 75 in good health. Written as DNA, the CDR3 is TGTGCCAGCAGCACACGTGGGGTACGAACAGATACGCAGTATTTT. Protein: CASSTRGVRTDTQYF.